This T cell receptor (beta chain) is from a study of blood T cell repertoires in COVID-19. In the study overall: The United States, Italy and Spain were the sources of the acute and convalescent COVID-19 samples. Sample material is recorded as cDNA or gDNA derived from T cells, B-cell-depleted T cells, or PBMCs.

Methods used by the authors: It was from reference gene primer amplification that nucleated cell counts were estimated. Generated by immunoSEQ multiplex PCR, the TCRdb table keeps only in-frame clones and is missing some. The V and J calls and clone size were taken over from that table, and D and trimming were inferred from the DNA. This table holds about 73,000 clones, about four fifths found once. CDR3 length: 15 amino acids. Germline-derived CDR1 and CDR2 are SGHKS and YYEKEE (reference sequence). Trimming removed 8 bases from V and 7 bases from J; junction bases left unmatched: 10. The chain uses TRBV5-5 and TRBJ1-6; TRBD1 matches at 9 bases. This TCR derives from a human donor in a cohort sampled during active COVID-19. The sequenced material came from peripheral blood. CDR3 nucleotide sequence: TGTGCCAGTAACAGGGGGCCTATGATCAATTCACCCCTCCACTTT. It is translated as CASNRGPMINSPLHF.